These T cell receptor beta chains were read from a single sample in a study of blood T cell repertoires in COVID-19. The repertoire was sequenced with immunoSEQ multiplex PCR; TCRdb's copy has only in-frame clones and lacks some. This table holds more than 350,000 clones, just under 90% found once. The sample consisted of PBMCs or T cells enriched from blood (not recorded which). All receptors come from a woman in her forties or fifties who had recovered from COVID-19. CDR3s include the opening cysteine and the closing phenylalanine or tryptophan. Fields, in order: CDR3 length, V gene, J gene, D gene, clone size, CDR3 DNA, CDR3 protein. D genes are given only for firm matches. Expanded clones are given a class, and other clones once, few, many or no size at all.

15	TRBV13	TRBJ1-2	TRBD1	-	TGTGCCAGCAGCTCGATGGGGGACAGGGTTTATGGCTACACCTTC	CASSSMGDRVYGYTF
11	TRBV7-9	TRBJ1-1	TRBD1	-	TGTGCCAGCAGCTTAACGCCCCAGGGGGTCTTT	CASSLTPQGVF
15	TRBV7-9	TRBJ1-1	TRBD1	-	TGTGCCAGCAGCCCTGGGACAGCCTCGAACACTGAAGCTTTCTTT	CASSPGTASNTEAFF
15	TRBV6-5	TRBJ1-6	-	-	TGTGCCAGCACTCATCGGAGGAGTGAGGATTCACCCCTCCACTTT	CASTHRRSEDSPLHF
12	TRBV2	TRBJ2-3	-	-	TGTGCCAGCAGTGAAGCGGCCGATACGCAGTATTTT	CASSEAADTQYF
15	TRBV9	TRBJ2-5	-	-	TGTGCCAGTAGTACTGGCAGGGGCGGCCAAGAGACCCAGTACTTC	CASSTGRGGQETQYF
13	TRBV29-1	TRBJ2-5	-	-	TGCAGCGTTGAAGGCAGGGTCCAAGAGACCCAGTACTTC	CSVEGRVQETQYF
12	TRBV6-1	TRBJ1-3	-	once	TGTGCCAGCAGTGAGGGCGGAAACACCATATATTTT	CASSEGGNTIYF
18	TRBV28	TRBJ1-5	TRBD1	-	TGTGCCAGCAGCTGGACAGGGGGCTCACCGTTTAGCAATCAGCCCCAGCATTTT	CASSWTGGSPFSNQPQHF
14	TRBV2	TRBJ1-5	-	once	TGTGCCAGCAGTGAAAACAGGCTGGTCCAGCCCCAGCATTTT	CASSENRLVQPQHF
13	TRBV27	TRBJ1-1	-	-	TGTGCCAGCAGTCAGAGGGAGAACACTGAAGCTTTCTTT	CASSQRENTEAFF
15	TRBV6-2/TRBV6-3	TRBJ1-3	-	-	TGTGCCAGCAGCTGGACAGTCCGCTCTGGAAACACCATATATTTT	CASSWTVRSGNTIYF
14	TRBV7-9	TRBJ2-5	-	-	TGTGCCAGCAGCCAGTTGGGGGCTCAAGAGACCCAGTACTTC	CASSQLGAQETQYF
14	TRBV10-3	TRBJ1-5	TRBD1	-	TGTGCCATCAGCGACTCAGGGGGAGATCAGCCCCAGCATTTT	CAISDSGGDQPQHF
12	TRBV18	TRBJ2-7	TRBD1	-	TGTGCCAGCTCACGGGACAGGGCCGGGCAGTACTTC	CASSRDRAGQYF
14	TRBV14	TRBJ1-6	-	once	TGTGCCAGCAGCCAGGTTAGGGGGAATTCACCCCTCCACTTT	CASSQVRGNSPLHF
15	TRBV6-5	TRBJ2-1	-	-	TGTGCCAGCAGGCGAAGCCATGTCTCCTACAATGAGCAGTTCTTC	CASRRSHVSYNEQFF
14	TRBV3-1/TRBV3-2	TRBJ1-2	-	-	TGTGCCAGCAGCCAGGGAGTATGGAGCTATGGCTACACCTTC	CASSQGVWSYGYTF
15	TRBV13	TRBJ2-7	-	-	TGTGCCAGCAGCGGGGGCGGGCGAGGACTTTACGAGCAGTACTTC	CASSGGGRGLYEQYF
16	TRBV27	TRBJ1-4	-	-	TGTGCCAGCAGTTGGGCGGCACAGGGTAGTAGTGAAAAACTGTTTTTT	CASSWAAQGSSEKLFF
18	TRBV6-2/TRBV6-3	TRBJ2-7	TRBD2	once	TGTGCCAGCAGTTATTCGTCTGTAGTCTTCGGGAGGGTCTACGAGCAGTACTTC	CASSYSSVVFGRVYEQYF
15	TRBV15	TRBJ1-1	TRBD1	once	TGTGCCACCAGCAGGGTCCGGGACAGAGACACTGAAGCTTTCTTT	CATSRVRDRDTEAFF
17	TRBV27	TRBJ2-5	TRBD2	-	TGTGCCAGCAGGGGGGTCGGGAGGGGGGTTCGCCAAGAGACCCAGTACTTC	CASRGVGRGVRQETQYF
14	TRBV27	TRBJ1-1	-	-	TGTGCCAGCAGTCCACAGGTAAGGGGGACTGAAGCTTTCTTT	CASSPQVRGTEAFF
14	TRBV7-2	TRBJ1-3	-	-	TGTGCCAGCAACCACGGGGGAGCTGGAAACACCATATATTTT	CASNHGGAGNTIYF
15	TRBV11-2	TRBJ1-2	-	once	TGTGCCAGCAGCCACACAGGCGGCGGTAACTATGGCTACACCTTC	CASSHTGGGNYGYTF
16	TRBV28	TRBJ2-7	TRBD2	-	TGTGCCAGCAACCTGGGAGGGACTACCCGACCCTACGAGCAGTACTTC	CASNLGGTTRPYEQYF
14	TRBV18	TRBJ1-2	-	-	TGTGCCAGCTCACCATCGACTACTAACTATGGCTACACCTTC	CASSPSTTNYGYTF
13	TRBV28	TRBJ1-2	TRBD1	-	TGTGCCAGCAGTTTAGGAGGGGGCTTTGGCTACACCTTC	CASSLGGGFGYTF
13	TRBV6-1	TRBJ1-1	-	-	TGTGCCAGCAGTGAGTTCAGGAACACTGAAGCTTTCTTT	CASSEFRNTEAFF
16	TRBV15	TRBJ1-4	-	-	TGTGCCACCAGCAGAGATAGGGGAGGGGCTGGTGAAAAACTGTTTTTT	CATSRDRGGAGEKLFF
17	TRBV27	TRBJ2-3	TRBD1	-	TGTGCCAGCAGTCTGCTTCTACAGGGGTCAAGCACAGATACGCAGTATTTT	CASSLLLQGSSTDTQYF
16	TRBV6-1	TRBJ2-3	TRBD1	-	TGTGCCAGCAGTGAAACACAGGGGGCATGGGGAGATACGCAGTATTTT	CASSETQGAWGDTQYF
15	TRBV4-1	TRBJ1-6	-	-	TGCGCCAGCAGCCAAGATCCTGGCGGGGGTTCACCCCTCCACTTT	CASSQDPGGGSPLHF
12	TRBV5-1	TRBJ1-2	-	few	TGCGCCAGCGAGAAGCGGGATTATGGCTACACCTTC	CASEKRDYGYTF
13	TRBV27	TRBJ1-5	TRBD1	-	TGTGCCAGCAGTACATACAGGGGGCAGCCCCAGCATTTT	CASSTYRGQPQHF
11	TRBV20-1	TRBJ2-1	-	-	TGCAGTGCTAGAACTGACAGGGAGCAGTTCTTC	CSARTDREQFF
14	TRBV6-5	TRBJ1-2	TRBD1	once	TGTGCCAGCAGTCCGAGGGGGCGCAGGACGGGCTACACCTTC	CASSPRGRRTGYTF
11	TRBV27	TRBJ2-3	-	-	TGTGCCAGCAGGACGGGAGATACGCAGTATTTT	CASRTGDTQYF
16	TRBV7-8	TRBJ1-2	-	-	TGTGCCAGCAGCGAATGGGACTCAGGGAAGAACTATGGCTACACCTTC	CASSEWDSGKNYGYTF
16	TRBV7-8	TRBJ2-2	-	-	TGTGCCAGCAGCTTAGTGGAGGGGGCGGGCACCGGGGAGCTGTTTTTT	CASSLVEGAGTGELFF
14	TRBV6-5	TRBJ1-3	TRBD1	-	TGTGCCAGCAGTAGGGACAGGGAATCGGTCACCATATATTTT	CASSRDRESVTIYF
15	TRBV10-3	TRBJ1-2	-	-	TGTGCCATCAGTGAACGCGGAAGCGGCCTCTATGGCTACACCTTC	CAISERGSGLYGYTF
14	TRBV5-6	TRBJ1-1	-	-	TGTGCCAGCAGCTTGGGTTCTGGGGGGACTGAAGCTTTCTTT	CASSLGSGGTEAFF
14	TRBV19	TRBJ1-2	-	-	TGTGCCAGCGACGGAACCGCAGGGTCCCATGGCTACACCTTC	CASDGTAGSHGYTF
13	TRBV12-3/TRBV12-4	TRBJ1-5	-	-	TGTGCCAGCAGAGGACTCGACAATCAGCCCCAGCATTTT	CASRGLDNQPQHF
13	TRBV6-5	TRBJ1-1	-	once	TGTGCCAGCAATAGACAGGCCAACACTGAAGCTTTCTTT	CASNRQANTEAFF
19	TRBV28	TRBJ2-7	TRBD2	few	TGTGCCAGCAGTTTCCCCCAGGGTTGGGGAGGGAGTAGCTCCTACGAGCAGTACTTC	CASSFPQGWGGSSSYEQYF
19	TRBV4-1	TRBJ1-1	TRBD1	-	TGCGCCAGCAGCCGGAACTCCGGGACAGGGGGCGTCCCCGAGGTTGAAGCTTTCTTT	CASSRNSGTGGVPEVEAFF